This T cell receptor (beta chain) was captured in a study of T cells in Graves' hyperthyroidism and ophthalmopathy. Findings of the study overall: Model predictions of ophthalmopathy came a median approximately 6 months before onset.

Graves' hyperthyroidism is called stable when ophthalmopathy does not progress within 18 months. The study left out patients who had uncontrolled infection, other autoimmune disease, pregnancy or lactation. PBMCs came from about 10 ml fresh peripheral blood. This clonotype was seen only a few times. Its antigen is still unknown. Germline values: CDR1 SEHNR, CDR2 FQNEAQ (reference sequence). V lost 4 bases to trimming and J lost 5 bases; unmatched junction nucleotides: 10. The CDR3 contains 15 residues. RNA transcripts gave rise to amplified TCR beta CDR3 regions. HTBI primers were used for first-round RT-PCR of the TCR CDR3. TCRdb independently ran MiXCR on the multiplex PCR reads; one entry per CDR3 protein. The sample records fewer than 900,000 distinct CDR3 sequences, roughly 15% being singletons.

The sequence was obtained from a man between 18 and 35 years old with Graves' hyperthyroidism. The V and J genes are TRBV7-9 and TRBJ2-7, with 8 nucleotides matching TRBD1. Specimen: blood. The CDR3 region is CASSSSGTGGDEQYF. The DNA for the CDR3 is TGTGCCAGCAGCTCATCCGGGACAGGTGGGGACGAGCAGTACTTC.